The rows below give T cell receptor beta chains drawn from one sample of a study of T cell responses to AZD1222 COVID-19 vaccine. Measured with immunoSEQ multiplex PCR; TCRdb has only the in-frame clones, and not every one. This table holds 100,000 to 150,000 clones, around nine tenths found once. The sequencing here drew on peripheral blood, taken on day 0 of AZD1222 vaccination. These receptors were collected from an adult in good health. CDR3s leave out the opening cysteine and the closing phenylalanine or tryptophan.

>TRBJ2-7|TRBV11-2
ASSLGSPGYEQY
>TRBJ1-4|TRBV10-2
ASSNLRRGNEKLF
>TRBJ2-7|TRBV9
ASSVSPRGGRDEQY
>TRBJ2-7|TRBV27
ASSSRGGNYEQY
>TRBJ1-4|TRBV3-1/TRBV3-2
ASSQREEKLF
>TRBJ1-2|TRBV5-1
ASSRDSTNYGYT
>TRBJ2-5|TRBV24-1
ATRPAGVETQY
>TRBJ2-5|TRBV5-1
ASSLDPTDGETQY
>TRBJ2-2|TRBV9
ASSPNSGELF
>TRBJ2-5|TRBV10-1
ASSPGLAGEQETQY
>TRBJ1-2|TRBV4-1
ASSQVQGQGYGYT
>TRBJ2-1|TRBV5-4
ASSSATSGVHNEQF
>TRBJ1-2|TRBV5-1
ASSPDSPGTSFGYT
>TRBJ2-3|TRBV18
ASSRSGGASDTQY
>TRBJ1-2|TRBV27
ASRGQSEGYT
>TRBJ1-1|TRBV7-2
ASSPRWGRYTEAF
>TRBJ2-7|TRBV6-2/TRBV6-3
ASSYSGGGPYEQY
>TRBJ2-7|TRBV6-5
ASRRGPPAGEQY
>TRBJ2-2|TRBV12-3/TRBV12-4
ASSFSGSGELF
>TRBJ2-3|TRBV10-3
AIAHGEGFGDTQY
>TRBJ2-7|TRBV27
ASSRAGGLYEQY
>TRBJ1-6|TRBV2
ASRQTGGAGSPLH
>TRBJ2-1|TRBV6-5
ASSYAGRGGIYEQF
>TRBJ1-1|TRBV28
ATHSGRAF
>TRBJ1-6|TRBV30
ASTTGINSPLH
>TRBJ1-1|TRBV7-2
ASSSQVGFEAF
>TRBJ2-1|TRBV20-1
SARVPRGEF
>TRBJ2-7|TRBV28
ASSLDGPQQY
>TRBJ1-5|TRBV6-1
ASSARDRGRNGNQPQH
>TRBJ2-2|TRBV5-4
ASTRDRVDTGELF
>TRBJ1-5|TRBV19
ASSHLDRGRNQPQH
>TRBJ2-1|TRBV12-3/TRBV12-4
ASSLMGNNEQF
>TRBJ1-3|TRBV15
ATSREGEQGHFSGNTIY
>TRBJ1-1|TRBV5-6
ASSLAAKGAPTEAF
>TRBJ2-7|TRBV28
ASSAGGEQY
>TRBJ1-1|TRBV18
ASSPRQGAQSVAF
>TRBJ1-2|TRBV5-4
ASSLEGLVGYT
>TRBJ2-5|TRBV5-4
ASSGGTSGVQETQY
>TRBJ2-7|TRBV10-3
AISESGTGEN
>TRBJ2-1|TRBV27
ASSFAGTYNEQF
>TRBJ2-3|TRBV9
ASSVAPVGQLTDTQY
>TRBJ1-4|TRBV24-1
ATFFGTGEEKLF
>TRBJ2-5|TRBV5-1
ASSPGTSGETQY
>TRBJ1-1|TRBV2
ATRWTGPLAF
>TRBJ1-3|TRBV5-6
ASSPTGAAGNTIY
>TRBJ1-1|TRBV7-8
ASSLALTAASRTEAF
>TRBJ2-7|TRBV18
ASSPGSGFREQY
>TRBJ2-3|TRBV7-6
ASSLLAGGRDTQY
>TRBJ1-3|TRBV10-3
AISEFQGPSGNTIY
>TRBJ2-7|TRBV3-1/TRBV3-2
ASSHPGAADYEQY
>TRBJ2-2|TRBV28
ASSFIGTGTGELF
>TRBJ2-2|TRBV4-3
ASSQDLASFIDTGELF
>TRBJ2-7|TRBV29-1
SVVLRDRVYEQY
>TRBJ2-7|TRBV5-4
ASSFFGQGLEGYEQY
>TRBJ1-6|TRBV25-1
ASSDSAGGSSPLH